This TCR beta chain was sequenced during a study of T cells in Graves' hyperthyroidism and ophthalmopathy. Trimming took off 7 bases at V and 2 bases at J, with 9 bases between the two ends. Germline-derived CDR1 and CDR2 are LNHDA and SQIVND (reference sequence). This CDR3 has 13 residues. Amplified TCR beta CDR3 regions came from RNA transcripts. RT-PCR in the first round (using the HTBI primer set) targeted the TCR CDR3. TCRdb called the multiplex PCR reads again in MiXCR, with one record for every CDR3 protein. The data contain around 580,000 distinct CDR3 sequences, approximately 15% of them singletons. As for this clonotype: The antigen remains unidentified.

Whole-study results and caveats: Ophthalmopathy, which appeared later, was predicted by the model a median roughly 6.5 months before onset. Researchers report that a 13 V-J model separated ophthalmopathy from stable hyperthyroidism.

This receptor was obtained from a woman under 30 with Graves' hyperthyroidism. This chain joins TRBV19 and TRBJ1-3, with D tentatively TRBD1 (5 bases). The source material was blood. CDR3 region: CASTTTAGNTIYF. The CDR3 bases are TGTGCCAGTACCACGACAGCTGGAAACACCATATATTTT.